This T cell receptor beta chain was obtained from a study of Tregs in tolerant kidney transplant recipients (dated by TCRdb to the late 2010s). About the study as a whole: TCRbeta sequencing was used in the study to identify donor-specific regulatory T cells before combined kidney and bone marrow transplantation, and the identified cells were then tracked after transplant. TCRbeta repertoire sequencing was used in a few healthy controls to compare several ways of expanding Tregs specific for an allogeneic donor.

The CDR3 goes from the cysteine to the phenylalanine over 15 residues. The read is trimmed to its CDR3 DNA, 45 bases read in frame from base 1. Unstimulated Tregs (CD4+CD25+CD127-), CD4+ non-Tregs (CD4+CD25-), CD4 and CD8 cells were FACS-sorted from thawed PBMCs. Healthy control blood was obtained either as purchased buffy coats or from healthy volunteers. Healthy control blood was separated into PBMCs by Ficoll density gradient and cryopreserved, and patient PBMCs were collected both before and after transplant. For TCRbeta CDR3 sequencing, genomic DNA was extracted from sorted cells using the QIAGEN DNeasy Blood and Tissue Kit. High-throughput TCRbeta CDR3 sequencing was carried out commercially through immunoSEQ, with PCR amplification with bias correction and internal controls included. Regarding the original processing steps: Unique productive TCRbeta sequences were defined by CDR3 nucleotide sequence where primers matched, otherwise by CDR3 amino acid sequence with Vbeta and Jbeta genes. As a correction for sorting error, sequences shared between sorted populations at a frequency ratio of 2:1 or less were discarded, and the remaining shared sequences were assigned to the higher population. Donor-reactive sequences were defined as at least 5-fold expanded in CFSE-low cells versus unstimulated cells, with frequency of at least 0.01% in CFSE-low cells. Repertoire divergence was quantified by Jensen-Shannon divergence calculated from the top 100 TCRbeta sequences ranked by frequency. For samples with multiple sequencing runs, sorting error was corrected in each run separately before the runs were combined. Entries here come from immuneACCESS through TCRdb and include only in-frame sequences with V and J called. Some clones fail to appear in such tables; in the studies checked, an unresolved V gene covers under half of the shortfall, and the cause of the remainder is unknown. V and J calls and clone size are given by that table; D and trimming were obtained from the DNA. In all, the sample holds some 250,000 clones, and around 82% of those were seen once. Around 0.61% of the sample lies in the top ten.

On this clone: The target of this receptor is not known. Per-base qualities were not stored, and no clone one base away is much larger.

What the work shows at the level of the full study, not this receptor alone: Expanding Tregs with activated donor B cells appeared to identify the most biologically relevant and donor-specific TCRbeta repertoire. Because the study included only a small number of patients, the results must be confirmed in larger populations and under other immunosuppression protocols. Biological reproducibility was not examined directly, but technical replication error appeared to be minimal.

The chain is made from TRBV12-2 and TRBJ2-1; the D call of TRBD2 is as the table states it, not checked on the DNA. TRBV12-2 is a listed pseudogene. The source is a human donor in good health. Sequencing used CD4+ T cells from blood. The nucleotides are TGTGCAAGTCGCGGTAGCGGGAGACCCTACAATGAGCAGTTCTTC. This is translated as CASRGSGRPYNEQFF.